One T cell receptor beta chain is described in this entry. Antigen: not known. Assay: immunoSEQ multiplex PCR; the TCRdb copy retains only in-frame clones and omits some. The sample shows roughly 1.5 million clones, 95% to 99% of them seen only once. The data were obtained in a study of shared clonotypes between healthy human individuals. Study observations and caveats: Estimated richness was generally greater in naive than memory subsets. The sharing of 5% to 6.5% of naive CD4 clonotypes was seen across several donors.

Sample: naive CD4+ T cells sorted from blood. As to subset: CD45RA+ positively selected. The sequence was collected from a man in his thirties or forties in good health.

The CDR3 here is CASSSPGLSQETQYF. CDR3 DNA sequence: TGTGCCAGCAGCTCCCCTGGACTATCGCAGGAGACCCAGTACTTC. The V gene is TRBV13, the J gene TRBJ2-5; D may be TRBD2 (6 bases). This CDR3 has 15 residues. The germline CDR1 and CDR2 sequences are PRHDT and FYEKMQ (reference sequence). V shed 4 bases and J shed 5 bases, with 17 bases lying between them.